The present entry profiles one T cell receptor (beta chain) with its context. The antigen is unknown. The germline V and J ends were trimmed by 4 bases and 6 bases, with 19 bases remaining between them. CDR3 length: 15 residues. The germline CDR1 and CDR2 sequences are SGDLS and YYNGEE. Isolated RNA was reverse transcribed into cDNA used as the sequencing template. Data came from immunoSEQ multiplex PCR; TCRdb stores just in-frame clones and leaves some out. Found here are 120,000 or so clones, roughly 58% of them singletons; the top ten hold more than 25%. These data belong to a study of CD8+ T cells in alopecia areata. Study details: At a dose of 5 to 10 mg twice daily, oral tofacitinib was given to treated patients. Points from the study as a whole: Treatment with tofacitinib significantly lowered scalp clonality and reduced expanded CD8+ clones among the top 100. Across lesional scalp, and particularly alopecia totalis/universalis, clonality surpassed that of normal scalp.

Regarding treatment: oral pan-JAK inhibitor, 5-10 mg twice daily. This chain links TRBV9 with TRBJ1-2, with D perhaps matching TRBD1 (6 bases). This material consisted of CD8+ T cells sorted from blood, taken at week 4, from a patient treated with tofacitinib. The TCR originated in a human donor with alopecia areata. The CDR3 DNA follows: TGTGCCAGCAGCCCAAACAGGGTGGCACTCGATGGCTACACCTTC. Its protein is CASSPNRVALDGYTF.